The 14 T cell receptor beta chains reported below all come from one sample, sequenced in a study of T cell responses to AZD1222 COVID-19 vaccine. Sequencing was performed with immunoSEQ multiplex PCR; in TCRdb, only in-frame clones are kept and a portion is missing. The table lists some 160,000 clones, around nine tenths of them singletons. The source was peripheral blood, collected on day 0 of AZD1222 vaccination. Receptors were obtained from an adult in good health.

The rearrangement uses TRBV18 and TRBJ2-1; D remains ambiguous. The germline V gene encodes CDR1 KGHSH and CDR2 LQKENI. This CDR3 region has 13 residues. Deletions cut 4 bases from V and 5 bases from J, with 9 bases between. The CDR3 DNA reads as TGTGCCAGCTCACAGGAAAACAACAATGAGCAGTTCTTC. This translates into CASSQENNNEQFF. The full variable domain, completed using reference TRBV18 and TRBJ2-1, is NAGVMQNPRHLVRRRGQEARLRCSPMKGHSHVYWYRQLPEEGLKFMVYLQKENIIDESGMPKERFSAEFPKEGPSILRIQQVVRGDSAAYFCASSQENNNEQFFGPGTRLTVL.

The chain is built from TRBV12-3 or TRBV12-4 and TRBJ2-1; D unclear. Trimming removed 3 bases from V and 4 bases from J, with 7 bases in between. This CDR3 is 13 amino acids long. CDR3 sequence (DNA): TGTGCCAGCAGTTTCCAAAGGTACAATGAGCAGTTCTTC. Amino acid sequence: CASSFQRYNEQFF.

The chain employs TRBV6-6 and TRBJ2-7; TRBD1 matches 7 bases. J lost 0 bases, V lost 4 bases, and 6 bases had no gene match. Germline CDR1 reads MNHNY; CDR2 reads SVGAGI (reference sequence). CDR3 length: 15 residues. The DNA for the CDR3 is TGTGCCAGCAGTTCTCCGGACAGGCCCTCCTACGAGCAGTACTTC. Its translation is CASSSPDRPSYEQYF.

This rearrangement joins TRBV11-3 to TRBJ2-7; D might be TRBD1 (6 bases). The CDR3 spans 18 residues. Trimming removed 0 bases from V and 6 bases from J, with 24 bases in between. Per germline, CDR1 SGHNT and CDR2 YENEEA. DNA of the CDR3: TGTGCCAGCAGCTTAGATCAAGGGGGTTCGAACAGGGCCGGCGAGCAGTACTTC. Protein sequence: CASSLDQGGSNRAGEQYF.

The chain employs TRBV9 and TRBJ2-7; maybe TRBD2 (7 bases). The CDR3 runs 16 residues. V lost 4 bases and J 2 bases, leaving 19 bases between the germline ends. Germline loops: CDR1 SGDLS, CDR2 YYNGEE. The CDR3 protein is CASSPSIGGGPYEQYF. CDR3 bases: TGTGCCAGCAGCCCTTCCATAGGGGGGGGTCCCTACGAGCAGTACTTC.

This rearrangement joins TRBV15 to TRBJ1-2; 11 bases fit TRBD1. The CDR3 totals 15 residues. In germline, CDR1 is LNHNV, CDR2 YYDKDF (reference sequence). V shed 4 bases, J shed 8 bases, and the junction held 9 bases outside the gene matches. The CDR3 region has the DNA TGTGCCACCAGCAACCTCGGACAGGGGGCGGACGGCTACACCTTC. It yields the protein CATSNLGQGADGYTF.

J is TRBJ1-2 and V is TRBV9; D unclear. V was cut by 0 bases and J by 4 bases, with 7 bases left in between. This CDR3 has 13 amino acids. Germline values: CDR1 SGDLS, CDR2 YYNGEE. The CDR3 nucleotides are TGTGCCAGCAGCGTAGGAGGCGGCTATGGCTACACCTTC. It encodes CASSVGGGYGYTF.

The chain is built from TRBV7-6 and TRBJ1-6; D is undetermined. CDR1 and CDR2 (germline): SGHVS, FNYEAQ. The length of the CDR3 is 15 residues. V dropped 4 bases and J dropped 5 bases, with 12 bases sitting between them. The CDR3 sequence: CASSSRRVDNSPLHF. The DNA for the CDR3 is TGTGCCAGCAGCTCCCGGAGGGTGGATAATTCACCCCTCCACTTT.

This rearrangement joins TRBV6-1 to TRBJ1-2; no clear D. V was cut by 3 bases and J by 7 bases, with 6 bases left in between. Germline CDR1 MNHNS, CDR2 SASEGT. The CDR3 length is 11 residues. The CDR3 nucleotides are TGTGCCAGCAGTGATCCGAGTGGCTACACCTTC. This gives the protein CASSDPSGYTF.

V usage is TRBV30 and J usage is TRBJ2-1; 8 bases are shared with TRBD1. CDR1 is GTSNPN and CDR2 is SVGIG in the germline V gene (reference sequence). V shed 0 bases and J 7 bases; nucleotides not matched to a gene: 5. This CDR3 is 14 amino acids long. This CDR3 reads CAWSVLTGVNEQFF. The DNA of the CDR3 is TGTGCCTGGAGTGTACTGACAGGGGTGAATGAGCAGTTCTTC.

The J gene is TRBJ1-1, the V gene TRBV7-2, with D uncertain. The germline CDR1 and CDR2 sequences are SGHTA and FQGNSA. V lost 1 base to trimming and J lost 0 bases, with 6 bases between them. This CDR3 spans 14 amino acids. CDR3 bases: TGTGCCAGCAGCTTAGGGAACCTGAACACTGAAGCTTTCTTT. As protein: CASSLGNLNTEAFF.

This clone was seen once. The chain carries TRBV15 and TRBJ2-1, with TRBD2 matching 9 bases. The length of the CDR3 is 19 residues. J gave up 2 bases and V 4 bases, and 15 bases lay outside the gene matches. Germline V lookup: CDR1 LNHNV, CDR2 YYDKDF (reference sequence). The CDR3 DNA reads TGTGCCACCAGCACCAAGGACCCTGGGCTAGCGGGACCCTACAATGAGCAGTTCTTC. This encodes CATSTKDPGLAGPYNEQFF.

V is TRBV7-8 and J is TRBJ1-2; D gene ambiguous. The CDR3 sequence is 13 residues long. The V and J ends lost 4 bases and 4 bases respectively, with 10 bases between them. Per germline, CDR1 SGHVS and CDR2 FQNEAQ. CDR3 residues: CASSSGSFYGYTF. CDR3 DNA: TGTGCCAGCAGCTCGGGTAGTTTCTATGGCTACACCTTC.

This clone was detected a few times. The chain carries TRBV2 and TRBJ1-5; D may be TRBD1 (6 bases). Per germline, CDR1 SNHLY and CDR2 FYNNEI. Trimming stripped 7 bases from V and 1 base from J, with 14 bases between. The CDR3 totals 15 residues. The CDR3 nucleotides read TGTGCCAGCAACCCGTCGGGGGCCAGCAATCAGCCCCAGCATTTT. This sequence encodes CASNPSGASNQPQHF.